The rows below give T cell receptor beta chains drawn from one sample of a study of blood T cells in healthy people across ages. TCRdb redid the calling of the 5' RACE reads with MiXCR, one entry per CDR3 protein. Of roughly 500,000 distinct CDR3 sequences detected, about 24% appear once; the ten largest clones hold around 10%. The same data also contributed to another study, on T cells of mothers and their children.

The source material was blood. These receptors were taken from a boy younger than 18 in good health. Each CDR3 is given with its conserved first and last residue. Some rows mark clone size as missing; the rest say once, few, many or name a class of expanded clone.

>14|TRBV20-1|few|TRBJ1-4
CSARVPGVGEKLFF
>13|TRBV7-2|NA|TRBJ2-7
CASTLDPGGEQYF
>15|TRBV5-1|NA|TRBJ2-5
CASSQGTGGGETQYF
>11|TRBV19|NA|TRBJ2-5
CASSIGRAQYF
>11|TRBV20-1|few|TRBJ2-5
CSAASRETQYF
>15|TRBV4-1|NA|TRBJ2-7
CASSQDRGRVYEQYF
>14|TRBV7-9|few|TRBJ1-4
CASSPRDRLEKLFF
>10|TRBV20-1|few|TRBJ1-1
CSALHTEAFF
>15|TRBV5-1|many|TRBJ2-3
CASSRQGLTTDTQYF
>15|TRBV29-1|few|TRBJ2-7
CSVEGLTSGTYEQYF
>13|TRBV24-1|few|TRBJ1-4
CATGGTGTEKLLF
>13|TRBV24-1|NA|TRBJ1-2
CATSDFRQEGYTF
>13|TRBV6-1|NA|TRBJ1-2
CASNSGRGYGYTF